Listed below are T cell receptor beta chains from one sample, sequenced in a study of T cell repertoires in aging, cancer and after chemotherapy. TCRdb used MiXCR to reprocess the multiplex PCR reads, holding one entry per CDR3 protein. This sample has several thousand distinct CDR3 sequences, with over 25% found just once. The material sequenced was blood. The receptors originated from a human donor in good health. CDR3s leave out the opening cysteine and the closing phenylalanine or tryptophan. Each record gives: clone size, V gene, J gene, CDR3 protein. Only some rows state a clone size, as once, few, many or a class for expanded clones.

>.|TRBV18|TRBJ1-1
ASSPTDRGNEMNTEAF
>medium-sized|TRBV29-1|TRBJ2-7
SVAPGTDSYEQY
>few|TRBV30|TRBJ2-5
AWSVLGEAVQETQY
>medium-sized|TRBV19|TRBJ2-1
ASTLAGGSNEQF
>.|TRBV29-1|TRBJ2-1
SAALHNEQF
>.|TRBV10-3|TRBJ1-2
AIRPDPNYGYT
>medium-sized|TRBV15|TRBJ2-2
ATSRQDTGELF
>.|TRBV6-5|TRBJ1-5
ASGRRQGNQPQH
>.|TRBV19|TRBJ2-3
ASSMGQRSTDTQY
>medium-sized|TRBV30|TRBJ2-5
AWEKWTSGGVETQY
>few|TRBV7-2|TRBJ1-2
ASSLGAGGGGGYT
>few|TRBV5-5|TRBJ1-1
ASFYIGTDKMNTEAF
>.|TRBV7-2|TRBJ1-1
ASSPAGTPNTEAF
>.|TRBV5-1|TRBJ2-3
ASSSPNRADTQY
>.|TRBV15|TRBJ1-1
ATRGSTEAF
>few|TRBV14|TRBJ2-6
ASRGGTLLSGANVLT
>few|TRBV5-6|TRBJ1-1
ASSTLTGVTEAF
>few|TRBV12-3/TRBV12-4|TRBJ1-2
ASSRTAFRYGYT
>few|TRBV18|TRBJ2-7
ASSRGQETYEQY
>few|TRBV6-5|TRBJ1-5
ASSPRQGTAPQH
>.|TRBV6-5|TRBJ1-1
ASSPPWGNTEAF
>.|TRBV6-5|TRBJ1-2
ASSYGDRGREGYGYT
>.|TRBV30|TRBJ1-6
AWPRRSAHFLESSPLH
>few|TRBV6-2/TRBV6-3|TRBJ2-1
ASSYIRLAGGPLYNEQF
>.|TRBV18|TRBJ2-5
ASSPPWASGGLGTQY
>.|TRBV7-2|TRBJ2-1
ASSLARENEQF
>medium-sized|TRBV27|TRBJ2-6
ASSPGAGANVLT
>.|TRBV10-1|TRBJ2-2
ASSEGRLGKYTGELF
>few|TRBV29-1|TRBJ1-2
SVLVYNGYT
>medium-sized|TRBV19|TRBJ1-2
ASSIGTVYGYT
>medium-sized|TRBV13|TRBJ1-6
ASSEGTGDNSPLH
>.|TRBV5-1|TRBJ2-1
ASSLGGADEQF
>.|TRBV30|TRBJ1-5
AWSGQSNQPQH
>few|TRBV18|TRBJ2-1
ASSPGSGLYNEQF
>.|TRBV18|TRBJ1-5
ASSRGGQNQPQH
>medium-sized|TRBV19|TRBJ2-1
ASSIGSLHNEQF
>medium-sized|TRBV6-2/TRBV6-3|TRBJ2-6
ASSYSKMGTLGSGANVLT
>few|TRBV18|TRBJ1-4
ASSPLGGLGEKLF
>medium-sized|TRBV27|TRBJ2-3
ASSWQGLAEDTQY
>few|TRBV6-5|TRBJ2-3
ASIPGQGRKGDTQY
>.|TRBV5-4|TRBJ1-2
ASSRGTLNYGYT
>few|TRBV5-1|TRBJ2-3
ASSLVYSGDTDTQY
>large|TRBV19|TRBJ2-6
ASSMYHGWTSGANVLT
>.|TRBV19|TRBJ1-5
ASSISGTLNSNQPQH
>few|TRBV19|TRBJ1-3
ASRSTGISGNTIY
>.|TRBV20-1|TRBJ1-5
SASAGTGINQPQH
>medium-sized|TRBV19|TRBJ1-2
ASSVRRLGSYGYT
>medium-sized|TRBV27|TRBJ2-1
ASWRGTYNEQF
>few|TRBV30|TRBJ1-3
AWSRVGGNTIY
>.|TRBV12-3/TRBV12-4|TRBJ1-6
ASSRDRGNSPLH
>few|TRBV24-1|TRBJ2-1
ATSDPSGRGNNEQF
>once|TRBV4-2|TRBJ2-7
ASSQEEPLLGYSYEQY
>few|TRBV20-1|TRBJ2-3
SARDRDTDTQY
>medium-sized|TRBV30|TRBJ2-4
AWSVPDRGRGKNIQY